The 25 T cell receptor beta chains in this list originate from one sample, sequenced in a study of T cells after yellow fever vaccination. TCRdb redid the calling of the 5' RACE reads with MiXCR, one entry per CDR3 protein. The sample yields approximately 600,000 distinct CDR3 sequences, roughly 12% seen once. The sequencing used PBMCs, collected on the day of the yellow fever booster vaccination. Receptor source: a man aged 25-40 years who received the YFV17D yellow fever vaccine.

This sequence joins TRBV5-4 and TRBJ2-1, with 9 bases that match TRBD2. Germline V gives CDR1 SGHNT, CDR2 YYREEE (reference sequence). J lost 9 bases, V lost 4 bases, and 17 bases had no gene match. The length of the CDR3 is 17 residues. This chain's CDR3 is CASSPSPVAGVGIEQFF. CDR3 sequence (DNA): TGTGCCAGCAGCCCCTCCCCCGTAGCGGGAGTAGGTATTGAGCAGTTCTTC.

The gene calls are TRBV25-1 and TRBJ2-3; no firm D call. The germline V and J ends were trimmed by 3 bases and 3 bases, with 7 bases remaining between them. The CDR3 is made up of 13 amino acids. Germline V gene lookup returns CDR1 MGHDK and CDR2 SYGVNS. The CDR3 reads CASSDRQTDTQYF. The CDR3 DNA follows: TGTGCCAGCAGTGACCGACAAACAGATACGCAGTATTTT.

The CDR3 is CASSYLLAGVYNEQFF. The DNA of the CDR3 is TGTGCCAGCAGTTACCTTCTAGCGGGAGTTTACAATGAGCAGTTCTTC. The J gene is TRBJ2-1, the V gene TRBV6-2 or TRBV6-3; 10 nucleotides match TRBD2. In germline, CDR1 is MNHEY, CDR2 SVGEGT. V was pared by 2 bases and J by 4 bases, with 5 bases of the junction left unmatched. The CDR3 totals 16 residues.

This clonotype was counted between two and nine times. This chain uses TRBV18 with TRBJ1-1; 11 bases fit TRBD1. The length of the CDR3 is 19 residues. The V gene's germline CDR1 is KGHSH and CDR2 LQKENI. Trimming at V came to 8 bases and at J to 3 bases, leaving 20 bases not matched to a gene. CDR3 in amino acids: CASPGTGGRMASRDTEAFF. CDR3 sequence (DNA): TGTGCCAGCCCCGGGACAGGGGGTCGGATGGCATCCAGAGACACTGAAGCTTTCTTT.

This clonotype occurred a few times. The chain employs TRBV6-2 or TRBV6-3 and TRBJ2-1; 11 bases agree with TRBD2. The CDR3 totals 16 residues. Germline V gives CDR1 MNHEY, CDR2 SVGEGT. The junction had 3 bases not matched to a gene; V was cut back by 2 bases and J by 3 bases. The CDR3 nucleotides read TGTGCCAGCAGTTACACTAGCGGGAGAAACTACAATGAGCAGTTCTTC. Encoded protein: CASSYTSGRNYNEQFF.

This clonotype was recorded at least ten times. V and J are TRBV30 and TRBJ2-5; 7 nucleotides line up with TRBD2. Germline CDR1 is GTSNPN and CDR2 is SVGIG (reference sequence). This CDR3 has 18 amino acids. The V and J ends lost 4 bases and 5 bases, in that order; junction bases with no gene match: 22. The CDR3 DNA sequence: TGTGCCTGGACGCGGGGGAGAATGGGAGTCGGGATCGGGGAGACCCAGTACTTC. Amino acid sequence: CAWTRGRMGVGIGETQYF.

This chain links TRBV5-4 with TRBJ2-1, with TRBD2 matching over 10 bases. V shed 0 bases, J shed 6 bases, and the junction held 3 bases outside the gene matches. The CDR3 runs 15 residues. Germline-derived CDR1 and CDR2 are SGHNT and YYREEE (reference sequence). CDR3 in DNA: TGTGCCAGCAGCTTGGTTAGCGGGAGGACCAATGAGCAGTTCTTC. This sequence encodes CASSLVSGRTNEQFF. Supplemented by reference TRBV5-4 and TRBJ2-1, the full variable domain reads ETGVTQSPTHLIKTRGQQVTLRCSSQSGHNTVSWYQQALGQGPQFIFQYYREEENGRGNFPPRFSGLQFPNYSSELNVNALELDDSALYLCASSLVSGRTNEQFFGPGTRLTVL.

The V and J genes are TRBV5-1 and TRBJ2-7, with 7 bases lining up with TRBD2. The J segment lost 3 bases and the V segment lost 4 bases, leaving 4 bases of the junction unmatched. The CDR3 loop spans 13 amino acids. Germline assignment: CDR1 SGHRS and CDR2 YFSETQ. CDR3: CASSQGLDYEQYF. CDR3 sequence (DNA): TGCGCCAGCAGCCAAGGACTAGACTACGAGCAGTACTTC.

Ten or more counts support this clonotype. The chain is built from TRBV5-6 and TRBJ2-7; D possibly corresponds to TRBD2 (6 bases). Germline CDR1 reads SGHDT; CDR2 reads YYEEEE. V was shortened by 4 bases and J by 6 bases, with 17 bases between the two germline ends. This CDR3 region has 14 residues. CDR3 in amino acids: CASSQPTRGVEQYF. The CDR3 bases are TGTGCCAGCAGCCAACCAACCCGCGGGGTCGAGCAGTACTTC.

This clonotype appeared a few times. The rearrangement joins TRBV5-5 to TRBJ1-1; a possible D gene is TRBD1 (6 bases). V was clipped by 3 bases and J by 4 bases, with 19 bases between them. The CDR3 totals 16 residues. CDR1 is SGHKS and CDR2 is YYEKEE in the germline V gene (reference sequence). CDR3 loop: CASSSQPNRVGTEAFF. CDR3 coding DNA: TGTGCCAGCAGCTCCCAACCCAACAGGGTGGGCACTGAAGCTTTCTTT.

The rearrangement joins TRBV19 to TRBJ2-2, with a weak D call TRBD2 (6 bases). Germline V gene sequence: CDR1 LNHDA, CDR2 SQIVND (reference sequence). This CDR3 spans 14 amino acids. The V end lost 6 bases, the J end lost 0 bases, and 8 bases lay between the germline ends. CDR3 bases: TGTGCCAGTAGGGGGGGACCGAACACCGGGGAGCTGTTTTTT. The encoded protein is CASRGGPNTGELFF.

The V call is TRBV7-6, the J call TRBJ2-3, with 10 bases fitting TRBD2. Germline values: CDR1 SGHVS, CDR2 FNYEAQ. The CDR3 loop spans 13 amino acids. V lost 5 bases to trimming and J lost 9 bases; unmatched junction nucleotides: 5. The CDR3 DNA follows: TGTGCCAGCAGCCCCCGGACTAGCGGAACGCAGTATTTT. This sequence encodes CASSPRTSGTQYF.

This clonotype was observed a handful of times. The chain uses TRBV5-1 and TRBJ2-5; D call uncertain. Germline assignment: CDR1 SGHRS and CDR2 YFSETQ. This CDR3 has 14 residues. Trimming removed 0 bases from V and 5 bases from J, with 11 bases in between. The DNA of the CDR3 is TGCGCCAGCAGCTTGGGGCAGGTGATGGAGACCCAGTACTTC. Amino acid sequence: CASSLGQVMETQYF.

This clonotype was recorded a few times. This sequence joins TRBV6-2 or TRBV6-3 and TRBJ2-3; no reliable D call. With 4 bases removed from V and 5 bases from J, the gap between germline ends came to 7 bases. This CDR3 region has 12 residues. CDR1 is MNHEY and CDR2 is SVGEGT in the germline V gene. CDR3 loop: CASSFWEDTQYF. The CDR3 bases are TGTGCCAGCAGTTTTTGGGAAGATACGCAGTATTTT.

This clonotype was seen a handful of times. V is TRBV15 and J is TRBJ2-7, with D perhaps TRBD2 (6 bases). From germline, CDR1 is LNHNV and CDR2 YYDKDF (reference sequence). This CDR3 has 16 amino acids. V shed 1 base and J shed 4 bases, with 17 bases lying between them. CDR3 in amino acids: CATSRGGAGLAYEQYF. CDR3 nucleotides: TGTGCCACCAGCAGAGGGGGAGCGGGCCTCGCATACGAGCAGTACTTC.

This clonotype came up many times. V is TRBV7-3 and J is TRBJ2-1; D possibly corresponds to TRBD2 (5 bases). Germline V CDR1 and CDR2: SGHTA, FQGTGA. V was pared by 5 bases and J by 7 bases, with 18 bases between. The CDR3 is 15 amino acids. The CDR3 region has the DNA TGTGCCAGCAGCCCATACGGGGAACGGTCGAATGAGCAGTTCTTC. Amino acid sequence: CASSPYGERSNEQFF. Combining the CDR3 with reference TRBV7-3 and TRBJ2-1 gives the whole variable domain GAGVSQTPSNKVTEKGKYVELRCDPISGHTALYWYRQSLGQGPEFLIYFQGTGAADDSGLPNDRFFAVRPEGSVSTLKIQRTERGDSAVYLCASSPYGERSNEQFFGPGTRLTVL.

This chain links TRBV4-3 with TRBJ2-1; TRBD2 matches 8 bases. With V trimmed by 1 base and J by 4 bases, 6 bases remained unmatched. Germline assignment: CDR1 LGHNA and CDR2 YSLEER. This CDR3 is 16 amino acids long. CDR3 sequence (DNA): TGCGCCAGCAGCCAAGTGGCGGGAGGTAAATACAATGAGCAGTTCTTC. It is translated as CASSQVAGGKYNEQFF.

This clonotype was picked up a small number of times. CDR3 nucleotides: TGTGCCAGCAGTCTCCAGGGAGGGACGGGTACGCAGTATTTT. Its protein product is CASSLQGGTGTQYF. The rearrangement uses TRBV2 and TRBJ2-3, with 7 bases that match TRBD2. This CDR3 contains 14 residues. The V segment lost 5 bases and the J segment 8 bases; nucleotides outside the gene matches: 10. Germline V gene lookup returns CDR1 SNHLY and CDR2 FYNNEI.

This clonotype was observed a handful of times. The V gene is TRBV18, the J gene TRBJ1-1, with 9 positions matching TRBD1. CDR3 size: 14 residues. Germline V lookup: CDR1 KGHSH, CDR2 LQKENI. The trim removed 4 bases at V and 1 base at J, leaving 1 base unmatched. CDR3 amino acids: CASSQGQGNTEAFF. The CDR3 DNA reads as TGTGCCAGCTCACAGGGACAGGGGAACACTGAAGCTTTCTTT.

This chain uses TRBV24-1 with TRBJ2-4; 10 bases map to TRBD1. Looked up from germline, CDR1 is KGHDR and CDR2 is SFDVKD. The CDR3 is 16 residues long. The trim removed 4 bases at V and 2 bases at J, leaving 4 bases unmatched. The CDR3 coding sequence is TGTGCCACCAGTGAGGGGACAGGGGATTCCAAAAACATTCAGTACTTC. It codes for CATSEGTGDSKNIQYF.

The CDR3 reads CASRGQNTYNEQFF. The CDR3 DNA reads TGTGCCAGCAGGGGACAGAACACCTACAATGAGCAGTTCTTC. The V call is TRBV6-2 or TRBV6-3, the J call TRBJ2-1; 7 bases match TRBD1. V shed 6 bases, J shed 2 bases, and the junction held 4 bases outside the gene matches. The CDR3 loop spans 14 amino acids. CDR1 is MNHEY and CDR2 is SVGEGT in the germline V gene.

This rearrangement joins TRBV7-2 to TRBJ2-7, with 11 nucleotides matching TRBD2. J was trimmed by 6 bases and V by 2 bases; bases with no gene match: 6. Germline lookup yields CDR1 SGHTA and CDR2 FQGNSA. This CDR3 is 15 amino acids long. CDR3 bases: TGTGCCAGCAGCTTAATAGCGGGAGGGGTGGGCGAGCAGTACTTC. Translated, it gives CASSLIAGGVGEQYF.

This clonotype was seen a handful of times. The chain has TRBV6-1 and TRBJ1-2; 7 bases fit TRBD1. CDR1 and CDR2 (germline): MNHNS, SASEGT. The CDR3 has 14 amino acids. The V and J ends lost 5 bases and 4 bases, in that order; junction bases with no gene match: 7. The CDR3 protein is CASSLQGEGYGYTF. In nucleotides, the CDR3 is TGTGCCAGCAGTCTTCAGGGGGAGGGCTATGGCTACACCTTC.

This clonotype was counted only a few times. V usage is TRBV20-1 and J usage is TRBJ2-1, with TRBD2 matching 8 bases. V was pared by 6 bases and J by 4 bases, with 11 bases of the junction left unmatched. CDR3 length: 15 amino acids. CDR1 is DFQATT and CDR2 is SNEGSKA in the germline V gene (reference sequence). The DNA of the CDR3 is TGCAGTGCAAGCCATCCTAGCGGGCGATACAATGAGCAGTTCTTC. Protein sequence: CSASHPSGRYNEQFF.

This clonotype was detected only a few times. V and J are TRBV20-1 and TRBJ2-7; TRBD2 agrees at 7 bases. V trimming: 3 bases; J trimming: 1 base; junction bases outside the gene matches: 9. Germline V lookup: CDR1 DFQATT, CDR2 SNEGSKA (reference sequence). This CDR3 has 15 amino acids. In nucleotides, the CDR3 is TGCAGTGCTAGCCTAATGCCGGGGGGATCCTACGAGCAGTACTTC. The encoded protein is CSASLMPGGSYEQYF.